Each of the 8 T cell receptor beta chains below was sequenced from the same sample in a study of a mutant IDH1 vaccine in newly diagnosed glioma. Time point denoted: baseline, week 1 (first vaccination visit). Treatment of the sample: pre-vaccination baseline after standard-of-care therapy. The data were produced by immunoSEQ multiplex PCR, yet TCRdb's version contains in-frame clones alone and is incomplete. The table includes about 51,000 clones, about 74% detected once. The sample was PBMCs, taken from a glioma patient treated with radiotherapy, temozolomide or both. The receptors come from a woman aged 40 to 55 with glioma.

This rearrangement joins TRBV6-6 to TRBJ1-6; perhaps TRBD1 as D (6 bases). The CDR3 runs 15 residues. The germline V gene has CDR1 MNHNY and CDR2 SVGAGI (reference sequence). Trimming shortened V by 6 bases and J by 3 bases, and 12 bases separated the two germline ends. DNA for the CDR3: TGTGCCAGCAGGACCGGACAGAACTATAATTCACCCCTCCACTTT. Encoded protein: CASRTGQNYNSPLHF.

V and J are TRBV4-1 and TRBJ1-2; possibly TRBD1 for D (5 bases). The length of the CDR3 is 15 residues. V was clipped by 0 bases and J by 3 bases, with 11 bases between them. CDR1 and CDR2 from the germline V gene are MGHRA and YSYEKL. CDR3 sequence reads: CASSQDYGGYYGYTF. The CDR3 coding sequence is TGCGCCAGCAGCCAAGATTACGGGGGTTACTATGGCTACACCTTC.

CDR3 sequence: CTSSQVRRKETQYF. CDR3 DNA sequence: TGCACCAGCAGCCAAGTTAGGAGAAAAGAGACCCAGTACTTC. The rearrangement uses TRBV1 and TRBJ2-5; the D call of TRBD2 is as the table states it, not checked on the DNA. TRBV1 is designated a pseudogene. This CDR3 is 14 amino acids long.

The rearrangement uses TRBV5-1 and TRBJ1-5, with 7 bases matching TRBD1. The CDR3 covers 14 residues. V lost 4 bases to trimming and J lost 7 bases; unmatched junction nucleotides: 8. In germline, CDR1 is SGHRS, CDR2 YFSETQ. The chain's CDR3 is CASSHPTGSQPQHF. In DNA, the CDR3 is TGCGCCAGCAGCCATCCGACAGGGAGCCAGCCCCAGCATTTT.

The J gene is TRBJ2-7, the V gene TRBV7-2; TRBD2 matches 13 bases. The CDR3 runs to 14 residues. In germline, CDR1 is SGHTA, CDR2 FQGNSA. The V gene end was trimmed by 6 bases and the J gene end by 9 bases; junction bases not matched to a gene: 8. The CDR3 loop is CASRPGTSGIWQYF. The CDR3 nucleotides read TGTGCCAGCAGACCCGGGACTAGCGGGATCTGGCAGTACTTC.

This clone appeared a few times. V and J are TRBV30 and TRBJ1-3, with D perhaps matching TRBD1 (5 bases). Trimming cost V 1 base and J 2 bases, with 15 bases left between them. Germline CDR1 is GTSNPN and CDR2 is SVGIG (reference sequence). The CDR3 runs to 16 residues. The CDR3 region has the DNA TGTGCCTGGAGTGCTGGGACGGGCGGACCTGGAAACACCATATATTTT. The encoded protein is CAWSAGTGGPGNTIYF.

The CDR3 region is CASSDRAEPGEPQHF. CDR3 bases: TGTGCCAGCAGCGACCGGGCGGAGCCTGGGGAGCCCCAGCATTTT. This chain links TRBV6-5 with TRBJ1-5; D is ambiguous. This CDR3 is 15 amino acids long. CDR1 is MNHEY, CDR2 SVGAGI, per germline. The V end lost 6 bases, the J end lost 8 bases, and 20 bases lay between the germline ends.

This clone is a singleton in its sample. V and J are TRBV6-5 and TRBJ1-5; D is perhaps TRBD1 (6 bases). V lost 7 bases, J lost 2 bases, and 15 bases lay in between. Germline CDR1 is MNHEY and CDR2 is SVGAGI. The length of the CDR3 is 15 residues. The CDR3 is CASTTLQGGNQPQHF. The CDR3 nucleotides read TGTGCCAGCACTACATTACAGGGTGGCAATCAGCCCCAGCATTTT.